This entry lists 18 T cell receptor beta chains sequenced from one sample in a study of blood T cells in healthy people across ages. Primed by a sample-barcoded 5' primer and a J-beta primer mix, a second PCR proceeded for roughly 6 to 12 cycles. TCRdb recomputed calls from the 5' RACE reads with MiXCR, one row per CDR3 protein. The sample includes over a million distinct CDR3 sequences, around 55% of them seen just once. The sample taken for sequencing was blood. Receptors originate from a man between 18 and 35 years old in good health.

The rearrangement links TRBV4-1 to TRBJ2-2, with 7 positions matching TRBD2. The trim removed 1 base at V and 5 bases at J, leaving 10 bases unmatched. Germline V gene lookup returns CDR1 MGHRA and CDR2 YSYEKL. The CDR3 totals 17 residues. DNA of the CDR3: TGCGCCAGCAGCCAAGCCCCGGGACTACTAGGAACCGGGGAGCTGTTTTTT. It yields the protein CASSQAPGLLGTGELFF.

CDR3 sequence (DNA): TGTGCCAGCAGTTACGTTCCTGGAGGGGACCCCTACTATGGCTACACCTTC. Its protein product is CASSYVPGGDPYYGYTF. The gene calls are TRBV6-6 and TRBJ1-2; D might be TRBD1 (5 bases). Germline CDR1 reads MNHNY; CDR2 reads SVGAGI (reference sequence). Trimming took 2 bases from V and 3 from J, leaving 19 bases between them. The CDR3 consists of 17 residues.

The rearrangement joins TRBV20-1 to TRBJ2-5, with 11 bases identical to TRBD2. Trimming took 6 bases from V and 5 from J; bases not matched to a gene: 14. Germline V gene lookup returns CDR1 DFQATT and CDR2 SNEGSKA (reference sequence). There are 16 residues in the CDR3. Here the CDR3 DNA reads TGCAGTGCAACCGGGACTAGCGGACCTTTTCCGGAGACCCAGTACTTC. Its translation: CSATGTSGPFPETQYF.

The V call is TRBV12-5, the J call TRBJ2-5; D gene ambiguous. V lost 1 base to trimming and J lost 1 base, with 4 bases between them. Germline CDR1 is LGHNT and CDR2 is FRNRAP. This CDR3 has 13 amino acids. This CDR3 is CASGLAFQETQYF. The CDR3 bases are TGTGCTAGTGGTTTGGCCTTCCAAGAGACCCAGTACTTC.

This clonotype occurred a few times. In DNA, the CDR3 is TGTGCCAGCAGGTGGGACTACCCTAGCACAGATACGCAGTATTTT. This translates into CASRWDYPSTDTQYF. This sequence joins TRBV12-3 or TRBV12-4 and TRBJ2-3, with TRBD2 identical over 7 bases. The length of the CDR3 is 15 residues. V lost 6 bases and J lost 0; bases outside the gene matches: 6.

This clonotype turned up a few times. This clone may be a read error of a much larger clone one base away. The chain has TRBV7-6 and TRBJ2-1, with D unresolved. The J call may not be correct, given that the DNA end is closer to TRBJ2-7. The CDR3 length is 18 residues. Germline CDR1 reads SGHVS; CDR2 reads FNYEAQ. CDR3 DNA sequence: TGTGCCAGCAGCCCGTGGATCTCCGAGATCGTTTCCTACAATGAGCAGTACTTC. Amino acids: CASSPWISEIVSYNEQYF.

V and J are TRBV12-3 or TRBV12-4 and TRBJ2-7; possibly TRBD1 or TRBD2 for D (5 bases each). The ends were cut back, 7 bases at V and 7 bases at J, with 17 bases in the middle. The CDR3 is made up of 13 amino acids. The CDR3 region is CASTTGLVGEQYF. CDR3 coding DNA: TGTGCCAGCACCACGGGGCTAGTCGGGGAGCAGTACTTC.

V usage is TRBV9 and J usage is TRBJ2-2; no firm D call. In germline, CDR1 is SGDLS, CDR2 YYNGEE. This CDR3 has 12 residues. V gave up 4 bases and J gave up 8 bases, with 9 bases separating them. The CDR3 here is CASSKLQGELFF. The CDR3 DNA sequence: TGTGCCAGCAGCAAATTACAGGGGGAGCTGTTTTTT.

V and J are TRBV6-5 and TRBJ2-1, with unresolved D. The CDR3 has 11 amino acids. V was shortened by 8 bases and J by 8 bases, with 10 bases between the two germline ends. CDR1 is MNHEY and CDR2 is SVGAGI in the germline V gene. Written as DNA, the CDR3 is TGTGCCAGCGGAGACTGGGATGAGCAGTTCTTC. Its translation is CASGDWDEQFF.

The chain combines TRBV29-1 with TRBJ2-7, with 7 bases that match TRBD2. The J call may be in error: the DNA end matches TRBJ2-1 better. The CDR3 has 12 residues. Germline CDR1 and CDR2: SQVTM and ANQGSEA. Written as DNA, the CDR3 is TGCAGCGGATACGGGGGGACGAATGAGCAGTTCTTC. As protein: CSGYGGTNEQFF.

The chain combines TRBV20-1 with TRBJ2-7; 7 positions agree with TRBD1. V lost 6 bases and J lost 0; bases outside the gene matches: 8. The V gene's germline CDR1 is DFQATT and CDR2 SNEGSKA (reference sequence). This CDR3 has 14 residues. For the CDR3, the DNA is TGCAGTGCGCCAGCCAGGGGGAACTCCTACGAGCAGTACTTC. This gives the protein CSAPARGNSYEQYF.

This clonotype appeared a few times. The rearrangement joins TRBV20-1 to TRBJ2-7, with 12 bases that match TRBD1. This CDR3 is 14 amino acids long. The V segment lost 5 bases and the J segment 9 bases; nucleotides outside the gene matches: 11. Germline V gene lookup returns CDR1 DFQATT and CDR2 SNEGSKA (reference sequence). The CDR3 coding sequence is TGCAGTGCTCGAACCGGGACAGGGGGCGCTGGGCAGTACTTC. Encoded protein: CSARTGTGGAGQYF.

This clonotype was counted a single time. V and J are TRBV20-1 and TRBJ2-5; TRBD1 might be the D (5 bases). The germline gives CDR1 DFQATT, CDR2 SNEGSKA (reference sequence). CDR3 length: 12 residues. For the CDR3, the DNA is TGCAGCCCCCACAGGTTTCAAGAGACCCAGTACTTC. Its translation: CSPHRFQETQYF.

The rearrangement links TRBV28 to TRBJ1-5; the match to TRBD1 covers 7 bases. The germline CDR1 and CDR2 sequences are MDHEN and SYDVKM. V was pared by 4 bases and J by 3 bases, with 15 bases of the junction left unmatched. There are 18 residues in the CDR3. In DNA, the CDR3 is TGTGCCAGCAGTTCACAGGGGAACTGGGGTCTGGACAATCAGCCCCAGCATTTT. Its protein is CASSSQGNWGLDNQPQHF.

A note on this clonotype: Germline is not matched at one junction end, which may reflect a read error. J is TRBJ2-7 and V is TRBV7-9; possible D gene TRBD1, 6 bases. The CDR3 consists of 16 residues. Germline lookup yields CDR1 SEHNR and CDR2 FQNEAQ (reference sequence). CDR3: CTSSLGQQINSYEQYF. DNA of the CDR3: TGTACCAGCAGCTTAGGACAGCAAATTAACTCCTACGAGCAGTACTTC.

This clonotype came up a few times. This chain joins TRBV13 and TRBJ2-7, with D perhaps assigned TRBD1 or TRBD2 (5 bases each). V lost 5 bases and J lost 2, with 13 bases in between. Germline values: CDR1 PRHDT, CDR2 FYEKMQ (reference sequence). The CDR3 is made up of 14 amino acids. The CDR3 sequence: CASSVRDAPYEQYF. In nucleotides, the CDR3 is TGTGCCAGCAGCGTCCGGGACGCACCCTACGAGCAGTACTTC.

The J gene is TRBJ2-4, the V gene TRBV7-9, with D perhaps TRBD1 or TRBD2 (5 bases each). Matching the DNA end better, TRBJ2-5 makes the J call doubtful. The CDR3 runs to 13 residues. The germline V gene encodes CDR1 SEHNR and CDR2 FQNEAQ (reference sequence). The CDR3 sequence is CASSFRDAETQYF. The CDR3 nucleotides read TGTGCCAGCAGCTTCCGGGACGCAGAGACCCAGTACTTC.

The chain has TRBV4-2 and TRBJ2-1; 9 bases line up with TRBD2. J lost 9 bases, V lost 4 bases, and 10 bases had no gene match. This CDR3 is 15 amino acids long. The germline V gene has CDR1 LGHNA and CDR2 YNFKEQ. The CDR3 is CASSRGLAGSIEQFF. The DNA of the CDR3 is TGTGCCAGCAGCCGGGGACTAGCAGGGTCGATTGAGCAGTTCTTC.